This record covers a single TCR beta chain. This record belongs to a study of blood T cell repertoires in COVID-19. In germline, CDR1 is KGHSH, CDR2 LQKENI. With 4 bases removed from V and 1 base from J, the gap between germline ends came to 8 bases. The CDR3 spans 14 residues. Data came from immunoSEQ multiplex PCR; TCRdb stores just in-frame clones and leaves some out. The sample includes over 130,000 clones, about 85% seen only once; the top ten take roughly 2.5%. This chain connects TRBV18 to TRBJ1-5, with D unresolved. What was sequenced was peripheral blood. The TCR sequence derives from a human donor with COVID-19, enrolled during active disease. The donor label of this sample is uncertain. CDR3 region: CASSRTDSNQPQHF. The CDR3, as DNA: TGTGCCAGCTCACGTACAGACAGCAATCAGCCCCAGCATTTT.